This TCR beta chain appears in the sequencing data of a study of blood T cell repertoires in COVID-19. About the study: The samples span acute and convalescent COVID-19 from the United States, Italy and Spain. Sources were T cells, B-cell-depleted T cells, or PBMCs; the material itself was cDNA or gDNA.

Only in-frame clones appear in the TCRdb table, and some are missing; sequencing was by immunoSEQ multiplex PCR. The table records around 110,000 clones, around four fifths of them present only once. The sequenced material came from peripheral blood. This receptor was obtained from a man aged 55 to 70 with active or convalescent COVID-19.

The CDR3 coding sequence is TGTGCCTGGACGAAATCGCGACTCGGCTACACCTTC. Its protein is CAWTKSRLGYTF. The chain links TRBV30 to TRBJ1-2, with unresolved D. Germline CDR1 reads GTSNPN; CDR2 reads SVGIG (reference sequence). This CDR3 region has 12 residues. The V end lost 4 bases, the J end lost 8 bases, and 14 bases lay between the germline ends.